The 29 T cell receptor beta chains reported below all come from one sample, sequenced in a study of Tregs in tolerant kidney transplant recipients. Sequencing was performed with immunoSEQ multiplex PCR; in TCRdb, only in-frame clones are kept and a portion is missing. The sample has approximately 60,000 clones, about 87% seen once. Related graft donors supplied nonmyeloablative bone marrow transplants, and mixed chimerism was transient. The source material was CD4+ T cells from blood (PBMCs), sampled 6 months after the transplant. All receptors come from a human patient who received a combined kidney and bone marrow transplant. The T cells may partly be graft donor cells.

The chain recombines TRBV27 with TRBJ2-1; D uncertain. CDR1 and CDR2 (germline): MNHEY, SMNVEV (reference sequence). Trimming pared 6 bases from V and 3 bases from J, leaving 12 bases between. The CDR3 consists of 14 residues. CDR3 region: CASREFEHYNEQFF. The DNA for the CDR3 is TGTGCCAGCAGAGAATTCGAACACTACAATGAGCAGTTCTTC.

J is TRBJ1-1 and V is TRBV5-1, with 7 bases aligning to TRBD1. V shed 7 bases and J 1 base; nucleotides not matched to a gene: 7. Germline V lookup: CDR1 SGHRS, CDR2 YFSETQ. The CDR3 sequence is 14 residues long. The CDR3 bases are TGCGCCAGCGCCCCGGGACAGTCGAACACTGAAGCTTTCTTT. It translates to CASAPGQSNTEAFF.

Here the CDR3 DNA reads TGTGCCAGTAGTATAGTAGGGACAGGGTACTACGAGCAGTACTTC. This codes for CASSIVGTGYYEQYF. The chain carries TRBV19 and TRBJ2-7; 9 nucleotides agree with TRBD1. The CDR3 is 15 residues long. CDR1 and CDR2 (germline): LNHDA, SQIVND (reference sequence). After removal of 1 base from V and 3 bases from J, the junction contained 4 bases not matched to a gene. The whole variable domain, filled in from reference TRBV19 and TRBJ2-7, reads DGGITQSPKYLFRKEGQNVTLSCEQNLNHDAMYWYRQDPGQGLRLIYYSQIVNDFQKGDIAEGYSVSREKKESFPLTVTSAQKNPTAFYLCASSIVGTGYYEQYFGPGTRLTVT.

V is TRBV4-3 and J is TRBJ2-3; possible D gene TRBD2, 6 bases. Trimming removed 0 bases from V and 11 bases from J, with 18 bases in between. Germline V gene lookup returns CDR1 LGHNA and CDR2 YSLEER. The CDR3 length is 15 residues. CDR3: CASSQDRRLALMQYF. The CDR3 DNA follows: TGCGCCAGCAGCCAAGATCGCCGGCTAGCGCTGATGCAGTATTTT.

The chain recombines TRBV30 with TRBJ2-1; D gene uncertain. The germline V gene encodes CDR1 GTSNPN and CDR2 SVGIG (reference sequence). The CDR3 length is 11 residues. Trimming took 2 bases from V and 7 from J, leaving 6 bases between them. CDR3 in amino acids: CAWSNKNEQFF. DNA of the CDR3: TGTGCCTGGAGTAACAAAAATGAGCAGTTCTTC.

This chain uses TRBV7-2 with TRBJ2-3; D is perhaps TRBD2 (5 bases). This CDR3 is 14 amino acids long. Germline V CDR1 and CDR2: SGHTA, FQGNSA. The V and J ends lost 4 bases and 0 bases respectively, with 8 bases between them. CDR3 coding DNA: TGTGCCAGCAGCTGGCGGAGGAGCACAGATACGCAGTATTTT. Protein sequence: CASSWRRSTDTQYF.

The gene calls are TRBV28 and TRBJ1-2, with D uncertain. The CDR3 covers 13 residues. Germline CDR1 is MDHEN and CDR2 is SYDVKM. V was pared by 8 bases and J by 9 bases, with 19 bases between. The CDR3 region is CASLRGSLRSYTF. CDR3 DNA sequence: TGTGCCAGCCTTCGGGGATCCCTACGTAGCTACACCTTC.

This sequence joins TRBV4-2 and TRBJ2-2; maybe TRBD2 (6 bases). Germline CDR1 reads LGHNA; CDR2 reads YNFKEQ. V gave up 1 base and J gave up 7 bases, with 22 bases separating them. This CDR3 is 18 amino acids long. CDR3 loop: CASSQVGAGRGDGGELFF. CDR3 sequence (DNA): TGTGCCAGCAGCCAAGTAGGGGCGGGAAGAGGGGATGGCGGGGAGCTGTTTTTT.

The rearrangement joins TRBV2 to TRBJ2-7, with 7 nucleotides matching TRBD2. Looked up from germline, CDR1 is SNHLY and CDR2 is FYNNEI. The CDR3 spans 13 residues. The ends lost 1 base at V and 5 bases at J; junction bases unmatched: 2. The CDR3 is CASSEVRGDEQYF. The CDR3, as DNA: TGTGCCAGCAGTGAAGTACGGGGGGACGAGCAGTACTTC.

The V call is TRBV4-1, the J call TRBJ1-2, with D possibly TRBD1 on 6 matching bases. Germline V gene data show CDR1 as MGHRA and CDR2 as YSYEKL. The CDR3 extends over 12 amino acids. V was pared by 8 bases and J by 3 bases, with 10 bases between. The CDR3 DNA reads TGCGCCAGCTCGACAGGAGACTATGGCTACACCTTC. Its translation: CASSTGDYGYTF.

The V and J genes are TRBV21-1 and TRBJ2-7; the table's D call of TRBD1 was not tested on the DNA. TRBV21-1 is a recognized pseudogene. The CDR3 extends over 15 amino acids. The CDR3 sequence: CASSKGSRGPYEQYF. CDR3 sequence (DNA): TGTGCCAGCAGCAAAGGGAGCAGGGGGCCCTACGAGCAGTACTTC.

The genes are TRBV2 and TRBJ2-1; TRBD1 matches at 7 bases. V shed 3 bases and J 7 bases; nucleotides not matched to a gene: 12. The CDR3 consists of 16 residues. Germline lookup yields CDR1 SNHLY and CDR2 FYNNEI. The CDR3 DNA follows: TGTGCCAGCAGTGATCCGCCCCCTATGACAGGGAATGAGCAGTTCTTC. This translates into CASSDPPPMTGNEQFF.

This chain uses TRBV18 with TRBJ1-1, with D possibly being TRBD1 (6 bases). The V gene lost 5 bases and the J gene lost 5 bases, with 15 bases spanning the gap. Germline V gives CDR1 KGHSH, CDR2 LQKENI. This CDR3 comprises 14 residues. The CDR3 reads CASSKTSQGTEAFF. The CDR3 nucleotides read TGTGCCAGCTCAAAGACATCACAGGGAACTGAAGCTTTCTTT.

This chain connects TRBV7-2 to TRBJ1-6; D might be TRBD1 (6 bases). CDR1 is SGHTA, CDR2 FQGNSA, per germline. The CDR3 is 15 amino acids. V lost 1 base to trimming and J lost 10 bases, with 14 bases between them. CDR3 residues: CASSLGAGAGSPLHF. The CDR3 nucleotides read TGTGCCAGCAGCTTAGGCGCGGGGGCTGGGTCACCCCTCCACTTT.

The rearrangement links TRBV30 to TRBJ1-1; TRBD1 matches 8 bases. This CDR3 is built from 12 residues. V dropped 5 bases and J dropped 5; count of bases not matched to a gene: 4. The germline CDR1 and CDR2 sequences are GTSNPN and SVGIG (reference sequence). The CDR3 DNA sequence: TGTGCCTGGCGGACAGGGCGGACTGAAGCTTTCTTT. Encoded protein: CAWRTGRTEAFF.

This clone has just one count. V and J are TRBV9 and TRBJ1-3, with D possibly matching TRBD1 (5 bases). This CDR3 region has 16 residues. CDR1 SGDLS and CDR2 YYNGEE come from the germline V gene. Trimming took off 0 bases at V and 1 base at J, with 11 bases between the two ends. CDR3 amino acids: CASSVVAGPSGNTIYF. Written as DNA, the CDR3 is TGTGCCAGCAGCGTAGTGGCAGGGCCGTCTGGAAACACCATATATTTT.

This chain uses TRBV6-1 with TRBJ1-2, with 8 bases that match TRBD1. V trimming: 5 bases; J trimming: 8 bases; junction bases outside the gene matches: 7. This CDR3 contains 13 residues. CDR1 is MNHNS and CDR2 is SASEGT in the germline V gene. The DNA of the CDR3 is TGTGCCAGCAGTCCGACAGGGGTGGGGGGCTACACCTTC. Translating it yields CASSPTGVGGYTF.

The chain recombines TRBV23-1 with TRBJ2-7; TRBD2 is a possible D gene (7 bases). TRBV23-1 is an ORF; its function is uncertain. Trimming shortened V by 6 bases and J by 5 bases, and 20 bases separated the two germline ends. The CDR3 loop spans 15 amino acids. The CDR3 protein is CASSRRGRVIDEQYF. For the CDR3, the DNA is TGCGCCAGCAGCCGAAGGGGGAGGGTCATAGACGAGCAGTACTTC.

CDR3 amino acids: CASSLRVDTEAFF. The CDR3 region has the DNA TGTGCCAGCTCACTCAGGGTGGACACTGAAGCTTTCTTT. This chain connects TRBV18 to TRBJ1-1; possibly TRBD1 for D (5 bases). Deletions cut 4 bases from V and 3 bases from J, with 9 bases between. Germline V lookup: CDR1 KGHSH, CDR2 LQKENI. This CDR3 region has 13 residues.

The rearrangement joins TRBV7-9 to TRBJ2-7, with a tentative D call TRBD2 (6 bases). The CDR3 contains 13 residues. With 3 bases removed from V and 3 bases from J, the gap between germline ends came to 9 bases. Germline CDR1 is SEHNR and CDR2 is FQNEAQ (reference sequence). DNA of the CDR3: TGTGCCAGCAGCTTTAGTAGCGGCTACGAGCAGTACTTC. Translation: CASSFSSGYEQYF.

The CDR3 region is CASSPEMGQQYF. Here the CDR3 DNA reads TGTGCCAGCAGCCCAGAAATGGGACAGCAGTATTTT. The gene calls are TRBV7-6 and TRBJ2-3; tentatively, D is TRBD1 (6 bases). V dropped 5 bases and J dropped 11 bases, with 14 bases sitting between them. Germline V gene sequence: CDR1 SGHVS, CDR2 FNYEAQ. This CDR3 is built from 12 residues.

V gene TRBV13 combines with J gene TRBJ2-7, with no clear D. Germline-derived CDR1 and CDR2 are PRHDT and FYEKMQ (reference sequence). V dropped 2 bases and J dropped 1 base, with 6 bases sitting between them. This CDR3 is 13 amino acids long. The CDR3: CASSLMRSYEQYF. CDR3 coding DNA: TGTGCCAGCAGCTTAATGAGGTCCTACGAGCAGTACTTC. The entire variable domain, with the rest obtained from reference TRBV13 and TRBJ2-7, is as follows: AAGVIQSPRHLIKEKRETATLKCYPIPRHDTVYWYQQGPGQDPQFLISFYEKMQSDKGSIPDRFSAQQFSDYHSELNMSSLELGDSALYFCASSLMRSYEQYFGPGTRLTVT.

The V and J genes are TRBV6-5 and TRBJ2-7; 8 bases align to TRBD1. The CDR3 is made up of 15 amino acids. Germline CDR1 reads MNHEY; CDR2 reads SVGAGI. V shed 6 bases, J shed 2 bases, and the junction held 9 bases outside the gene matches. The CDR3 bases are TGTGCCAGCAGGACCCCAGGGGGCCATACCTACGAGCAGTACTTC. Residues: CASRTPGGHTYEQYF.

CDR3 coding DNA: TGTGCCAGCAGCCTAAGACTAGCGGGAGGGCGAACGACAGATACGCAGTATTTT. Translation: CASSLRLAGGRTTDTQYF. The J gene is TRBJ2-3, the V gene TRBV13, with 14 bases aligning to TRBD2. Germline CDR1 PRHDT, CDR2 FYEKMQ (reference sequence). The CDR3 totals 18 residues. The J segment lost 3 bases and the V segment lost 5 bases, leaving 10 bases of the junction unmatched.

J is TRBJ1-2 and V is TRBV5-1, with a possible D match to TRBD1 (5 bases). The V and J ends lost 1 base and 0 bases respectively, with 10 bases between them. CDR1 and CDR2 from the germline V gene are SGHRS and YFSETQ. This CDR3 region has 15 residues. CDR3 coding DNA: TGCGCCAGCAGCTTGTCAAGGGGCTCTAACTATGGCTACACCTTC. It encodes CASSLSRGSNYGYTF. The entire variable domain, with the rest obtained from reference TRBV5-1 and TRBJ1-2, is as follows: KAGVTQTPRYLIKTRGQQVTLSCSPISGHRSVSWYQQTPGQGLQFLFEYFSETQRNKGNFPGRFSGRQFSNSRSEMNVSTLELGDSALYLCASSLSRGSNYGYTFGSGTRLTVV.

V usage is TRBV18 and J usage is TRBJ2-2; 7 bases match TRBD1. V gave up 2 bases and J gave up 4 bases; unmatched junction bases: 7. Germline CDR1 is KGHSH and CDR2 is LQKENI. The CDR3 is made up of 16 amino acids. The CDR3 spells CASSPVLAGGTGELFF. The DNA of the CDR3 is TGTGCCAGCTCACCAGTCTTGGCAGGGGGCACCGGGGAGCTGTTTTTT.

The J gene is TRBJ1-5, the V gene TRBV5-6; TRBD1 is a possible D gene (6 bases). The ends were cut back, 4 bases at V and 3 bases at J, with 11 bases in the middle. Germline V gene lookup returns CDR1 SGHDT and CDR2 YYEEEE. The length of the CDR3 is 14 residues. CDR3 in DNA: TGTGCCAGCAGCCCTCAGGGGCTCAATCAGCCCCAGCATTTT. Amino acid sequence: CASSPQGLNQPQHF. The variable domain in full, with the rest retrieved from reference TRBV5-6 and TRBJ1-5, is DAGVTQSPTHLIKTRGQQVTLRCSPKSGHDTVSWYQQALGQGPQFIFQYYEEEERQRGNFPDRFSGHQFPNYSSELNVNALLLGDSALYLCASSPQGLNQPQHFGDGTRLSIL.

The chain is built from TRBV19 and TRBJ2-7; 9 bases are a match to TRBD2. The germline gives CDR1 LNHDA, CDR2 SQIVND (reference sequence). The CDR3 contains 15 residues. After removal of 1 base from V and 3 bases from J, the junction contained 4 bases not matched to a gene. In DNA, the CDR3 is TGTGCCAGTAGTATAGGGGTAGCGGGGGTCTACGAGCAGTACTTC. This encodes CASSIGVAGVYEQYF.

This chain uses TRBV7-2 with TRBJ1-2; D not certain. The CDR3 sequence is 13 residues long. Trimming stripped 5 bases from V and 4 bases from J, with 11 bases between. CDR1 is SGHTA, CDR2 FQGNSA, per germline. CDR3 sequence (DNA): TGTGCCAGCAGCCCAACCTCCGGCTATGGCTACACCTTC. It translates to CASSPTSGYGYTF.